The text below deals with one T cell receptor (beta chain). Germline-derived CDR1 and CDR2 are MGHRA and YSYEKL. The V and J ends lost 3 bases and 5 bases, in that order; junction bases with no gene match: 8. The CDR3 is 16 amino acids. Generated by immunoSEQ multiplex PCR, the TCRdb table keeps only in-frame clones and is missing some. Here the sample spans about 25,000 clones, over 85% being singletons. This entry belongs to a study of blood T cell repertoires in COVID-19. At the level of the study: T cells, B-cell-depleted T cells, or PBMCs provided the cDNA or gDNA that served as material.

This clonotype originated in a human donor with active COVID-19. The donor label of this sample is uncertain. The sequenced sample consisted of peripheral blood. The chain combines TRBV4-1 with TRBJ2-2; TRBD2 matches at 8 bases. For the CDR3, the DNA is TGCGCCAGCAGCCAGTATCGGACTAGCACGACCGGGGAGCTGTTTTTT. Protein sequence: CASSQYRTSTTGELFF.